The rows below give T cell receptor beta chains drawn from one sample of a study of T cells in Graves' hyperthyroidism and ophthalmopathy. MiXCR was run by TCRdb on the multiplex PCR reads, yielding one entry per CDR3 protein. The sample has some 340,000 distinct CDR3 sequences, roughly an eighth seen once. Sequenced input: blood. The receptors come from a middle-aged woman with Graves' ophthalmopathy. CDR3s include the opening cysteine and the closing phenylalanine or tryptophan. The D gene is left open where the match is weak. Size values are once, few and many counts, or a class for expanded clones, and some rows have none.

TRBD1	TRBV28	TRBJ1-6	17	.	CASRIGHGTGAYSLPHF	TGTGCCAGCAGAATCGGGCATGGGACAGGGGCCTATTCACTCCCCCACTTT
.	TRBV5-1	TRBJ2-7	12	.	CASYDGSYEQYF	TGCGCCAGCTATGACGGATCCTACGAGCAGTACTTC
.	TRBV20-1	TRBJ1-5	13	few	CSAEVDSNQPQHF	TGCAGTGCCGAAGTGGATAGCAATCAGCCCCAGCATTTT
.	TRBV28	TRBJ1-5	15	many	CASRWTVNSNQPQHF	TGTGCCAGCAGGTGGACAGTTAATAGCAATCAGCCCCAGCATTTT
.	TRBV27	TRBJ1-6	13	few	CASSIRVNSPLHF	TGTGCCAGCAGCATCAGGGTGAATTCACCCCTCCACTTT
.	TRBV14	TRBJ1-2	13	many	CASSLEYRYGYTF	TGTGCCAGCAGCCTTGAATATCGGTATGGCTACACCTTC
.	TRBV7-8	TRBJ1-6	13	.	CASRAGSNSPLHF	TGTGCCTCTCGGGCCGGGTCCAATTCACCCCTCCACTTT
TRBD1	TRBV10-3	TRBJ2-5	13	many	CAIRGQGKETQYF	TGTGCCATCAGGGGACAGGGGAAAGAGACCCAGTACTTC
.	TRBV27	TRBJ2-2	15	few	CASSFRGGNTGELFF	TGTGCCAGCAGTTTCCGGGGCGGGAACACCGGGGAGCTGTTTTTT
.	TRBV19	TRBJ1-4	17	.	CASKGRENLSTNEKLFF	TGTGCCAGTAAGGGCAGGGAGAACCTATCAACTAATGAAAAACTGTTTTTT
.	TRBV3-1	TRBJ2-1	13	.	CASSHGASNEQFF	TGTGCCAGCAGCCATGGAGCTTCCAATGAGCAGTTCTTC
TRBD2	TRBV3-1	TRBJ2-7	15	many	CASSQPASGNYEQYF	TGTGCCAGCAGCCAGCCGGCTAGCGGGAACTACGAGCAGTACTTC
.	TRBV20-1	TRBJ2-7	13	many	CSAREDLNYEQYF	TGCAGTGCTAGAGAAGACCTCAACTACGAGCAGTACTTC
TRBD2	TRBV2	TRBJ2-3	14	many	CASRRGGVTDTQYF	TGTGCCAGCAGGCGTGGGGGGGTCACAGATACGCAGTATTTT
.	TRBV28	TRBJ2-2	12	many	CASSLTSGELFF	TGTGCCAGCAGTTTAACTTCCGGGGAGCTGTTTTTT
TRBD2	TRBV5-1	TRBJ2-1	16	many	CASSLGSGGAWDEQFF	TGCGCCAGCAGCTTGGGTAGCGGGGGGGCCTGGGATGAGCAGTTCTTC
TRBD1	TRBV18	TRBJ1-1	15	many	CASSPGQGGNTEAFF	TGTGCCAGCTCACCAGGTCAGGGGGGGAACACTGAAGCTTTCTTT
TRBD2	TRBV6-2/TRBV6-3	TRBJ2-2	15	many	CASSYTGLAAGELFF	TGTGCCAGCAGTTACACGGGTCTAGCGGCCGGGGAGCTGTTTTTT
TRBD2	TRBV10-3	TRBJ2-2	15	many	CAIRYSGDNTGELFF	TGTGCCATCAGGTATAGCGGGGATAACACCGGGGAGCTGTTTTTT
.	TRBV6-1	TRBJ1-5	14	few	CASSDKYGNQPQHF	TGTGCCAGCAGCGATAAATACGGCAATCAGCCCCAGCATTTT
.	TRBV12-5	TRBJ1-5	16	few	CASGLVLGDSNQPQHF	TGTGCTAGTGGTTTGGTACTTGGAGATAGCAATCAGCCCCAGCATTTT
.	TRBV28	TRBJ1-2	16	many	CASRDAGTLNPYGYTF	TGTGCCAGCAGGGATGCAGGGACCCTGAACCCCTATGGCTACACCTTC
.	TRBV15	TRBJ2-1	18	many	CATSTLLLGGHRDNEQFF	TGTGCCACCAGCACCCTCCTCCTGGGGGGGCATCGGGACAATGAGCAGTTCTTC
TRBD1	TRBV3-1	TRBJ1-3	17	.	CASSQFRSTGSGNTIYF	TGTGCCAGCAGCCAATTCCGTTCGACAGGGTCTGGAAACACCATATATTTT
.	TRBV5-1	TRBJ2-7	13	.	CASSFDSLGEQYF	TGCGCCAGCAGCTTTGACAGCTTGGGCGAGCAGTACTTC
TRBD1	TRBV6-1	TRBJ2-7	14	many	CASSDTGVQFEQYF	TGTGCCAGCAGTGATACAGGGGTACAGTTCGAGCAGTACTTC
.	TRBV7-9	TRBJ2-1	15	.	CASSFRGSTYNEQFF	TGTGCCAGCAGCTTTAGGGGATCCACCTACAATGAGCAGTTCTTC
TRBD1	TRBV19	TRBJ1-5	16	.	CASSKPQGADGQPQHF	TGTGCCAGTAGTAAACCACAGGGGGCGGATGGTCAGCCCCAGCATTTT
TRBD2	TRBV5-5	TRBJ2-3	14	few	CASKLAGTTDTQYF	TGTGCCAGCAAACTAGCGGGGACCACAGATACGCAGTATTTT
.	TRBV3-1	TRBJ2-3	11	few	CASSQVDTQYF	TGTGCCAGCAGCCAAGTTGATACGCAGTATTTT
.	TRBV2	TRBJ2-7	17	.	CASSEAGRADYGYEQYF	TGTGCCAGCAGTGAAGCGGGGAGAGCGGACTATGGATACGAGCAGTACTTC
.	TRBV12-3/TRBV12-4	TRBJ2-1	15	few	CASSWRDNLYNEQFF	TGTGCCAGCAGTTGGAGGGACAACCTTTACAATGAGCAGTTCTTC